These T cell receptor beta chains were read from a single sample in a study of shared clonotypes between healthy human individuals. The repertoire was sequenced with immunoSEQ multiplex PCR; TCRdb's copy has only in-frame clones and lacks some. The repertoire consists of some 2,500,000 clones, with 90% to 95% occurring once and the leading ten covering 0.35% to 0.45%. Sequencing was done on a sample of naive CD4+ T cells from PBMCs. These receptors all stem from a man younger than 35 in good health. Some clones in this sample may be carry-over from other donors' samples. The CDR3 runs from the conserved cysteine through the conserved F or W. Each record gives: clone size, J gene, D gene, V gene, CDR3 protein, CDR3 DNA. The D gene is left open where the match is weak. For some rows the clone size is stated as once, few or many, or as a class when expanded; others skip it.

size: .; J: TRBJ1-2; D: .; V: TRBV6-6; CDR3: CASSYEQGNYGYTF; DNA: TGTGCCAGCAGTTACGAACAGGGTAACTATGGCTACACCTTC
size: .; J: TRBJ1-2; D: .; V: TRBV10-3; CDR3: CAISRGQQYPNYGYTF; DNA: TGTGCCATCAGTCGAGGACAGCAATATCCTAACTATGGCTACACCTTC
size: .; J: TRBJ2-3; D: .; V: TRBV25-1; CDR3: CASSEGGSDTQYF; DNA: TGTGCCAGCAGTGAGGGGGGCTCAGATACGCAGTATTTT
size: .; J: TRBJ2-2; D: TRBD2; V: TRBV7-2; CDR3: CASSLVASGRAGELFF; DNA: TGTGCCAGCAGCTTAGTGGCCAGCGGGAGGGCCGGGGAGCTGTTTTTT
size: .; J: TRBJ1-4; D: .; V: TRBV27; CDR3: CATKKLPTGPTNEKLFF; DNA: TGTGCCACCAAAAAGCTTCCTACAGGGCCAACTAATGAAAAACTGTTTTTT
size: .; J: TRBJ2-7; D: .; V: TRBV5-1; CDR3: CASSLVPTGYLDF; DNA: TGCGCCAGCAGCTTGGTCCCAACAGGGTATTTGGACTTC
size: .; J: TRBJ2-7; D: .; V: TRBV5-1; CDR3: CASSGQAGNEQYF; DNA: TGCGCCAGCAGCGGGCAGGCTGGAAACGAGCAGTACTTC
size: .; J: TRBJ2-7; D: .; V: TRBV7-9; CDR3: CASSLGAGHEQYF; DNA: TGTGCCAGCAGCTTAGGGGCAGGACACGAGCAGTACTTC
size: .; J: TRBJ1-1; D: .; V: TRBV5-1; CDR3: CASSLPYTNTEAFF; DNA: TGCGCCAGCAGCTTGCCGTACACCAACACTGAAGCTTTCTTT
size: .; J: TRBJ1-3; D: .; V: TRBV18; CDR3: CASSPPGRGTGNTIYF; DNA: TGTGCCAGCTCACCACCTGGCCGGGGAACTGGAAACACCATATATTTT
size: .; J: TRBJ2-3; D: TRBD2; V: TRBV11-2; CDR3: CASSSSGRAGRYF; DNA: TGTGCCAGCAGCTCTAGCGGGAGGGCCGGGCGGTATTTT
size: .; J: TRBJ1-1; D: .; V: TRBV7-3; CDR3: CASSLQLETEAFF; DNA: TGTGCCAGCAGCTTACAGCTTGAGACTGAAGCTTTCTTT
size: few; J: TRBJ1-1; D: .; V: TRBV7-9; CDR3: CASSLNRWNTEAFF; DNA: TGTGCCAGCAGCTTAAACAGGTGGAACACTGAAGCTTTCTTT
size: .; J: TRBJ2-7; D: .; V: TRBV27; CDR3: CASSLPGGKSYEQYF; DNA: TGTGCCAGCAGTTTACCAGGGGGGAAGTCCTACGAGCAGTACTTC
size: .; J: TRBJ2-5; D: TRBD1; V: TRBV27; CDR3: CASRGTGEQETQYF; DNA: TGTGCCAGCAGGGGGACAGGGGAGCAAGAGACCCAGTACTTC
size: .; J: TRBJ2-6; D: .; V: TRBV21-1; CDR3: CASSLARAGSGANVLTF; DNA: TGTGCCAGCAGCTTAGCAAGGGCAGGCTCTGGGGCCAACGTCCTGACTTTC
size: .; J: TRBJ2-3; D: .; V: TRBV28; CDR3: CASRRTWRDTDTQYF; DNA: TGTGCCAGCAGGCGGACTTGGAGAGACACAGATACGCAGTATTTT
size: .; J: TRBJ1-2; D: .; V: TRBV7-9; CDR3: CASSPEARGILYGYTF; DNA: TGTGCCAGCAGCCCAGAGGCTAGGGGGATCTTGTATGGCTACACCTTC
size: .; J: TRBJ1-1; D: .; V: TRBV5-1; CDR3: CASSLQGGSDEAFF; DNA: TGCGCCAGCAGCTTACAAGGGGGGTCGGATGAAGCTTTCTTT
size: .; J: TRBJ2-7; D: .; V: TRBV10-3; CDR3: CAISESEMSSYEQYF; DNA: TGTGCCATCAGTGAGTCGGAGATGAGCTCCTACGAGCAGTACTTC
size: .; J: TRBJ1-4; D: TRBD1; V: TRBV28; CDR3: CASIDRQGLKLFF; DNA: TGTGCCAGCATAGATAGACAGGGGCTAAAACTGTTTTTT
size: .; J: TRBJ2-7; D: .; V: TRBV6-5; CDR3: CASRRGAYEQYF; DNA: TGTGCCAGTAGGAGGGGTGCCTACGAGCAGTACTTC
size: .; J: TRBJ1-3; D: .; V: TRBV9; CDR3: CASSSRHFGNTIYF; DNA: TGTGCCAGCAGCTCGAGACACTTTGGAAACACCATATATTTT
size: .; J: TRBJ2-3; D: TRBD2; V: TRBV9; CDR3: CASSPRLAGGTTDTQYF; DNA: TGTGCCAGCAGCCCACGACTAGCGGGAGGTACCACAGATACGCAGTATTTT
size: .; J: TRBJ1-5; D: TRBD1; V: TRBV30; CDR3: CAWSARTGAGQPQHF; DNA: TGTGCCTGGAGTGCCCGGACAGGGGCCGGTCAGCCCCAGCATTTT
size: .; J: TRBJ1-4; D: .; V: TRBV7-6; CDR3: CASSFTVRGSDEKLFF; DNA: TGTGCCAGCAGCTTTACTGTCAGGGGTTCGGATGAAAAACTGTTTTTT
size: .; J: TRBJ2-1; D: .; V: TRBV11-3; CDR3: CASSISIFSYNEQFF; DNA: TGTGCCAGCAGCATTTCTATTTTCTCCTACAATGAGCAGTTCTTC
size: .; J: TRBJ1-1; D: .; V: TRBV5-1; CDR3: CASSLAESNTEAFF; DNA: TGCGCCAGCAGCTTGGCAGAATCGAACACTGAAGCTTTCTTT
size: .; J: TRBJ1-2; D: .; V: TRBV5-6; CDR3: CASSWGKGGLYGYTF; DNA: TGTGCCAGCAGCTGGGGAAAGGGGGGCCTTTATGGCTACACCTTC
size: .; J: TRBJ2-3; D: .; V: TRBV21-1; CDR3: CASPGQGTTDTQYF; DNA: TGTGCCAGCCCGGGACAGGGGACCACAGATACGCAGTATTTT
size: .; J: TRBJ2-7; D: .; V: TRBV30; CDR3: CAWTRPGSYEQYF; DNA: TGTGCCTGGACCCGTCCAGGCTCCTACGAGCAGTACTTC
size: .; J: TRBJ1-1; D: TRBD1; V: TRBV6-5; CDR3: CASKIQGAGTEAFF; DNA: TGTGCCAGCAAGATACAGGGGGCAGGAACTGAAGCTTTCTTT
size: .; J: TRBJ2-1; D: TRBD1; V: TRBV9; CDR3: CASSVQGAASYNEQFF; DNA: TGTGCCAGCAGCGTACAGGGGGCGGCGTCCTACAATGAGCAGTTCTTC
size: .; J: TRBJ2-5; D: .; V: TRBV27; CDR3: CASRGRGEYQETQYF; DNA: TGTGCCAGCAGGGGAAGGGGAGAGTACCAAGAGACCCAGTACTTC
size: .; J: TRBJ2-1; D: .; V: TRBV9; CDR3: CASSVSSRHEQFF; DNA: TGTGCCAGCAGCGTGAGTAGTCGTCATGAGCAGTTCTTC
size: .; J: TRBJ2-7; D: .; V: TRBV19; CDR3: CASSVLRDPAYEQYF; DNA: TGTGCCAGTAGCGTCCTACGGGACCCGGCCTACGAGCAGTACTTC
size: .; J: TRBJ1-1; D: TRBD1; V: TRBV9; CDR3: CASSVNRGGTEAFF; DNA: TGTGCCAGCAGCGTAAACAGGGGCGGCACTGAAGCTTTCTTT
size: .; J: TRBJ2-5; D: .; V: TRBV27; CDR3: CASSFLGGTAQETQYF; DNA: TGTGCCAGCAGTTTCCTTGGCGGGACAGCCCAAGAGACCCAGTACTTC
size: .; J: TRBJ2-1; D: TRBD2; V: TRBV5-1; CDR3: CASSSSGKSSYNEQFF; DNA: TGCGCCAGCAGCAGTAGCGGGAAGAGCTCCTACAATGAGCAGTTCTTC
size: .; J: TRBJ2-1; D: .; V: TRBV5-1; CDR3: CASSHLQGSSYNEQFF; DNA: TGCGCCAGCAGCCACCTCCAGGGAAGCTCCTACAATGAGCAGTTCTTC
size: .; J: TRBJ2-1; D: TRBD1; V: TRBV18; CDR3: CASSPSGQGAFDEQFF; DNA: TGTGCCAGCTCACCGTCCGGTCAGGGGGCTTTCGATGAGCAGTTCTTC